This TCR beta chain was identified in a study of blood T cell repertoires in COVID-19 (dated by TCRdb to 2018 to 2021). Turning to the overall study: Collaborator samples came from the United States, Italy and Spain and covered acute and convalescent phases of COVID-19. Where HLA class I and class II types were available, the types were taken from metadata supplied by the sample provider, not from assay-based typing. The prospective study material was composed of cDNA or gDNA derived from T cells, B-cell-depleted T cells, or PBMCs. Deeply sampled blood TCRbeta repertoires from subjects exposed to, actively infected with, or recovered from COVID-19 were included in the dataset. Sample metadata almost always included a de-identified subject ID, COVID-19 status, age in years and sex. The repertoires were released in a freely available public database intended as a resource for research on the immune response to SARS-CoV-2. Samples were obtained from the ongoing ImmuneRACE study (first 160 participants) and from over 1,000 subjects provided by 6 global collaborators.

The immunoSEQ Assay, a bias-controlled multiplex PCR, was used to amplify TCRbeta CDR3 regions from genomic DNA. The study's own analysis went as follows. The number of nucleated cells in each sample was estimated from the amplification of reference gene primers within the assay. To quantify the absolute abundance of each unique TCRbeta CDR3 rearrangement, sequence reads were collapsed and filtered. For each sample, productive Simpson clonality was calculated as the square root of Simpson's diversity index over productive rearrangements. TCRdb's version of the immuneACCESS table is confined to in-frame rearrangements and falls short of the full clone set. An unresolved V gene accounts for under half of the shortfall where checked; the remainder is of unknown origin. V and J calls and clone size come straight from that table; D and trimming were deduced from the DNA. The sample contains about 250,000 clones, about 85% of them found a single time. The top ten hold approximately 0.94% of the sample.

Overall study results and their limits: The amount of clinical and demographic metadata varied by source and participant and was provided uncurated.

Points on this clone: Which antigen it targets is not known. No qualities accompany the bases; no much larger clone lies one base away.

One collaborating source in Seattle enrolled patients during active infection and followed them longitudinally through the course of disease. Collaborating institutions collected whole blood in K2EDTA tubes following their own protocols. For TCRbeta analysis, collaborators shipped samples in one of three forms: frozen whole blood, isolated PBMCs, or DNA extracted from either of those sample types. The V and J ends are trimmed by 3 bases and 12 bases, leaving 18 bases between them. From the cysteine up to the phenylalanine, the CDR3 has a length of 14 residues. The DNA shown is the 42-base CDR3, in frame from base 1. CDR1 and CDR2, looked up from the germline V gene, are LGHNA and YSLEER.

The receptor's source is a human donor with COVID-19, enrolled during active disease. The donor label of this sample is uncertain. The chain is assembled from TRBV4-3 and TRBJ2-1; TRBD2 is a possible D gene, resting on 6 matching bases. The material sequenced was peripheral blood. The CDR3 region reads CASSQDTLAPRQFF. In nucleotide form, the sequence is TGCGCCAGCAGCCAGGACACTCTAGCGCCTCGGCAGTTCTTC.